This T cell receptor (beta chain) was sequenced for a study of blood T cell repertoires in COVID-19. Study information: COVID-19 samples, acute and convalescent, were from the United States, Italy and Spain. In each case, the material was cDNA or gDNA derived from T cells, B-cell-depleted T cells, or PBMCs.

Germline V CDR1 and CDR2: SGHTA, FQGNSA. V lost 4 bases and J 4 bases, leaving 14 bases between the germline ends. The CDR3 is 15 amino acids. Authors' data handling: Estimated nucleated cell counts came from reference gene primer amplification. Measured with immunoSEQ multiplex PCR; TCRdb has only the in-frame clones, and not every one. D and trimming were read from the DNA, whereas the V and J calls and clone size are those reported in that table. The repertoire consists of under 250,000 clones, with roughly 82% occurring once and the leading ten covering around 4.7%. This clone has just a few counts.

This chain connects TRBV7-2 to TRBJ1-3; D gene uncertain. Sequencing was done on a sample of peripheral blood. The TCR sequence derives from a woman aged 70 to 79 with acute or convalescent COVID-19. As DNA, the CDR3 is TGTGCCAGCAGCTCGGCCCACTACGCAGGAAACACCATATATTTT. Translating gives CASSSAHYAGNTIYF. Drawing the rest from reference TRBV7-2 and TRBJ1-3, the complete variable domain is GAGVSQSPSNKVTEKGKDVELRCDPISGHTALYWYRQSLGQGLEFLIYFQGNSAPDKSGLPSDRFSAERTGGSVSTLTIQRTQQEDSAVYLCASSSAHYAGNTIYFGEGSWLTVV.